These 8 T cell receptor beta chains share one sample of origin, sequenced in a study of radiotherapy plus CTLA-4 blockade in lung cancer. Clones were read by immunoSEQ multiplex PCR, and TCRdb kept only the in-frame ones, dropping some. The data hold about 88,000 clones, with around 72% observed a single time. The sample consisted of peripheral blood, taken from a patient treated with radiotherapy plus ipilimumab. These receptors all stem from a human donor with non-small cell lung cancer that progressed on radiotherapy plus ipilimumab.

Many counts were recorded for this clone. The CDR3 sequence is CASSYSTTSGQYF. The CDR3 DNA reads as TGTGCCAGCAGTTACTCAACGACTAGCGGGCAGTATTTT. The gene calls are TRBV6-5 and TRBJ2-3, with 9 bases that match TRBD2. The CDR3 totals 13 residues. Trimming took 0 bases from V and 11 from J; bases not matched to a gene: 3. Germline assignment: CDR1 MNHEY and CDR2 SVGAGI.

Points on this clone: A clone one base away is much larger, so this may be a read error. V usage is TRBV7-2 and J usage is TRBJ1-1; D uncertain. Germline CDR1 SGHTA, CDR2 FQGNSA. This CDR3 has 13 residues. V was clipped by 1 base and J by 1 base, with 4 bases between them. The CDR3 region has the DNA TGTGCCAGCAGCTTAGATCCGAACACTGAAGCTTTCTTT. It is translated as CASSLDPNTEAFF.

Within the sample, this clone is medium-sized. V usage is TRBV7-2 and J usage is TRBJ2-1; no clear D. Trimming cost V 1 base and J 5 bases, with 6 bases left between them. Germline V lookup: CDR1 SGHTA, CDR2 FQGNSA. The CDR3 runs 13 residues. CDR3 residues: CASSLVPNNEQFF. The CDR3 nucleotides read TGTGCCAGCAGCTTAGTCCCAAACAATGAGCAGTTCTTC.

This clone has a single count. The CDR3 DNA sequence: TGTGCCAGCGGCGGGCGCGGTAACAATGAGCAGTTCTTC. Translated: CASGGRGNNEQFF. The chain recombines TRBV11-3 with TRBJ2-1; TRBD2 is a possible D gene (5 bases). Germline V lookup: CDR1 SGHNT, CDR2 YENEEA. CDR3 size: 13 residues. Trimming cost V 8 bases and J 5 bases, with 13 bases left between them.

V and J are TRBV5-1 and TRBJ1-3; possible D gene TRBD1, 5 bases. The CDR3 consists of 15 residues. CDR1 is SGHRS and CDR2 is YFSETQ in the germline V gene. Trimming removed 0 bases at V and 0 bases at J, with 7 bases between. The CDR3 region has the DNA TGCGCCAGCAGCTTGGACAGGATCTCTGGAAACACCATATATTTT. Its translation: CASSLDRISGNTIYF.

J is TRBJ1-1 and V is TRBV7-9; D is undetermined. Per the germline V gene, CDR1 is SEHNR and CDR2 is FQNEAQ (reference sequence). Trimming removed 5 bases from V and 8 bases from J, with 18 bases in between. The CDR3 has 14 amino acids. This CDR3 is CASSTDVSTQEAFF. CDR3 DNA sequence: TGTGCCAGCAGCACCGACGTATCCACCCAAGAAGCTTTCTTT.

The chain combines TRBV5-1 with TRBJ1-1; 8 bases map to TRBD1. Trimming removed 4 bases from V and 2 bases from J; junction bases left unmatched: 7. Germline values: CDR1 SGHRS, CDR2 YFSETQ. The CDR3 totals 15 residues. CDR3 DNA sequence: TGCGCCAGCAGCATAGGACAGGGATCTAACACTGAAGCTTTCTTT. The encoded protein is CASSIGQGSNTEAFF.

The chain links TRBV2 to TRBJ1-5; no firm D call. The V and J ends lost 4 bases and 6 bases respectively, with 10 bases between them. The germline V gene has CDR1 SNHLY and CDR2 FYNNEI. CDR3 length: 13 amino acids. The CDR3 loop is CASSGGFGQPQHF. The CDR3, as DNA: TGTGCCAGCAGTGGAGGGTTCGGTCAGCCCCAGCATTTT. Variable domain in full (rest from reference TRBV2 and TRBJ1-5): EPEVTQTPSHQVTQMGQEVILRCVPISNHLYFYWYRQILGQKVEFLVSFYNNEISEKSEIFDDQFSVERPDGSNFTLKIRSTKLEDSAMYFCASSGGFGQPQHFGDGTRLSIL.